This note documents a single T cell receptor beta chain sequence. The antigen remains undetermined. These data originate in a study of blood T cells in healthy people across ages. Primers used in a second PCR of about 6 to 11 cycles were a sample-barcoded 5' primer and a J-beta primer mix. TCRdb re-called the 5' RACE reads with MiXCR, one entry per CDR3 protein. Of approximately 2,000,000 distinct CDR3 sequences listed, more than 35% are singletons. Broader study findings: TCR beta diversity per million T cells fell roughly linearly with age.

The source of this sequence is a human donor in good health. Sequencing input: blood.

CDR3 loop: CASSLAQGQGTPGYTF. The CDR3 nucleotides are TGTGCCAGCAGCTTAGCGCAGGGACAGGGGACCCCCGGCTACACCTTC. The genes are TRBV7-9 and TRBJ1-2, with 10 bases fitting TRBD1. With V trimmed by 0 bases and J by 8 bases, 9 bases remained unmatched. This CDR3 spans 16 amino acids. The germline gives CDR1 SEHNR, CDR2 FQNEAQ (reference sequence).